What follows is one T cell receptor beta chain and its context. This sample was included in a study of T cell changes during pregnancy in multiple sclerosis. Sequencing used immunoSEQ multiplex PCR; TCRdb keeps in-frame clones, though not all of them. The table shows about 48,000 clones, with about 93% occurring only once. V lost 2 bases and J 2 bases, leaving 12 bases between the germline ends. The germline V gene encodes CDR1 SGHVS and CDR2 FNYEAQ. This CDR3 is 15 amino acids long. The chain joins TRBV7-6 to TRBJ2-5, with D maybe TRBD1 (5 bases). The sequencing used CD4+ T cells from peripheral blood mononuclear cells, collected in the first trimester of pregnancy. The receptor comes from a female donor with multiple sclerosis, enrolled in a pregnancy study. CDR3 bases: TGTGCCAGCAGCTTATTGCCAGGGCCTCAAGAGACCCAGTACTTC. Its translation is CASSLLPGPQETQYF.